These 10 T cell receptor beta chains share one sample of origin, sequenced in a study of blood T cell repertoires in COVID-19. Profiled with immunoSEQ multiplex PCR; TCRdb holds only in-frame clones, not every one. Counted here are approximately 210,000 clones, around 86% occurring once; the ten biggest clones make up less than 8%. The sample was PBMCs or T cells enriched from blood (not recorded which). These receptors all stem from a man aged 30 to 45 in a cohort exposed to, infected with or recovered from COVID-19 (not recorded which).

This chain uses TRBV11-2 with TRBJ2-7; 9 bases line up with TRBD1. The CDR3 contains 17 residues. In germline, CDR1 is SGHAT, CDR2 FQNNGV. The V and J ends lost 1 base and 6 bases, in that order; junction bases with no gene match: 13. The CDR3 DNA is TGTGCCAGCAGCTTAGTCCATACCGGGACAGGGACGGGCGAGCAGTACTTC. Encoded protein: CASSLVHTGTGTGEQYF.

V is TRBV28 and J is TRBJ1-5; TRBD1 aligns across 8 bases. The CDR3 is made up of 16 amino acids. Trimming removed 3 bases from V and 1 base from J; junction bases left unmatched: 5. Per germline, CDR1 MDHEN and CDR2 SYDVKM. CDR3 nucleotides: TGTGCCAGCAGTTTGTACGGACAGGGCAGCAATCAGCCCCAGCATTTT. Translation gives CASSLYGQGSNQPQHF. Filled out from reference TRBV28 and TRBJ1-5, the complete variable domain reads DVKVTQSSRYLVKRTGEKVFLECVQDMDHENMFWYRQDPGLGLRLIYFSYDVKMKEKGDIPEGYSVSREKKERFSLILESASTNQTSMYLCASSLYGQGSNQPQHFGDGTRLSIL.

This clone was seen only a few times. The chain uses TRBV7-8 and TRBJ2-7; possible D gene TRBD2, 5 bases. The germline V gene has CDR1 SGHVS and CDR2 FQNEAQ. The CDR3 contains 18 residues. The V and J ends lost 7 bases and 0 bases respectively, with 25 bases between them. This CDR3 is CASNPYRVVSGSSYEQYF. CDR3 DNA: TGTGCCAGCAACCCTTATCGGGTGGTGAGCGGATCCTCCTACGAGCAGTACTTC.

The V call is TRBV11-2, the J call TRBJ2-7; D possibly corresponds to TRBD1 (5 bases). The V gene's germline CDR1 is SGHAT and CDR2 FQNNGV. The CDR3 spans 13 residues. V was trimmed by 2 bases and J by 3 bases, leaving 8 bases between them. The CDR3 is CASSLYTGYEQYF. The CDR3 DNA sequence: TGTGCCAGCAGCTTATATACAGGCTACGAGCAGTACTTC.

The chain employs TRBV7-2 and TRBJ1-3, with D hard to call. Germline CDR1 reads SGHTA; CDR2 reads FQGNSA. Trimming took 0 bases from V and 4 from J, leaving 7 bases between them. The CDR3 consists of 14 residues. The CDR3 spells CASSLANRGNTIYF. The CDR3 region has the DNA TGTGCCAGCAGCTTAGCGAATCGGGGAAACACCATATATTTT.

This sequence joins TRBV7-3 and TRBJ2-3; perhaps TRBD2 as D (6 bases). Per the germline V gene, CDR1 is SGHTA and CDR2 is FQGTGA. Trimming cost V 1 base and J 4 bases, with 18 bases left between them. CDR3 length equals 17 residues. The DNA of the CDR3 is TGTGCCAGCAGCTTAATCGGGACGGACTATCGCCCAGATACGCAGTATTTT. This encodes CASSLIGTDYRPDTQYF.

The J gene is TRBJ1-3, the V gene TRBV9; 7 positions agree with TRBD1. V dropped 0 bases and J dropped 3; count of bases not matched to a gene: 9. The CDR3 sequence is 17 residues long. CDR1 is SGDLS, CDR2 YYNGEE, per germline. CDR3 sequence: CASSVGHRDSLGNTIYF. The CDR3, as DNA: TGTGCCAGCAGCGTAGGCCACCGGGACAGCCTTGGAAACACCATATATTTT.

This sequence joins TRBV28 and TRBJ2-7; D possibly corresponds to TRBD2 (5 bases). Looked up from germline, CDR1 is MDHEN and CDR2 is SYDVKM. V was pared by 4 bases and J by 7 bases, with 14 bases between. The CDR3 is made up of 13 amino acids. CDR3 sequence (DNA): TGTGCCAGCAGTTGGCCGATGGCGGGTGAGCAGTACTTC. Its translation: CASSWPMAGEQYF.

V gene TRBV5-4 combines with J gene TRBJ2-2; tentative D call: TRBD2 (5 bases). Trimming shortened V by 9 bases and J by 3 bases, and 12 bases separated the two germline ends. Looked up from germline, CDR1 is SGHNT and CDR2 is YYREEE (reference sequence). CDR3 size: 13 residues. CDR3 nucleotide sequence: TGTGCCAATTTAAACGGGGACACCGGGGAGCTGTTTTTT. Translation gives CANLNGDTGELFF.

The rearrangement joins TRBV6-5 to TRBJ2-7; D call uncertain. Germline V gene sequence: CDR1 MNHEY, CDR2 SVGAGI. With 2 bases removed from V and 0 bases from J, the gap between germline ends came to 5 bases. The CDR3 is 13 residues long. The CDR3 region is CASSYRSSYEQYF. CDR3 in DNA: TGTGCCAGCAGTTACCGGAGCTCCTACGAGCAGTACTTC.